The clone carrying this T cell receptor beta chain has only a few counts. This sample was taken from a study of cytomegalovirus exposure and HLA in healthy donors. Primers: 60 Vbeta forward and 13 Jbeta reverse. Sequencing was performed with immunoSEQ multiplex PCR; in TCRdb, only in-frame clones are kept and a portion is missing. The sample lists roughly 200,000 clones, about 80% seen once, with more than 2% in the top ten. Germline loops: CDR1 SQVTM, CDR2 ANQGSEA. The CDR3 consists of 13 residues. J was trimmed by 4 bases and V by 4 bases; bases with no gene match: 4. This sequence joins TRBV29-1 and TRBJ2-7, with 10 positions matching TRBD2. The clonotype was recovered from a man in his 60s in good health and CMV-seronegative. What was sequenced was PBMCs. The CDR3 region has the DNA TGCAGCGTTGCTAGCGGGAGTACATACGAGCAGTACTTC. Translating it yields CSVASGSTYEQYF.